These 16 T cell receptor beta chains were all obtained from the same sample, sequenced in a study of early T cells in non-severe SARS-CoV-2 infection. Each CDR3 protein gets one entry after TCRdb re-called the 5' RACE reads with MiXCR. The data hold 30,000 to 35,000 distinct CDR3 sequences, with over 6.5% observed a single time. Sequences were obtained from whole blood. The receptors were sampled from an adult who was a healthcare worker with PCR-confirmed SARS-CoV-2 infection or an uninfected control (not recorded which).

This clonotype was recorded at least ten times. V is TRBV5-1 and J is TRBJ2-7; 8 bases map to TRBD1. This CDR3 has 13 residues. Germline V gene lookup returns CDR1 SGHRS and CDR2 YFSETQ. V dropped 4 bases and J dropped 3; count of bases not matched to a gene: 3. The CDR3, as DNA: TGCGCCAGCAGCACGGGACAGGTCTACGAGCAGTACTTC. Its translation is CASSTGQVYEQYF.

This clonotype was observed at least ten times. The CDR3 is CASSLAGGPDTQYF. The CDR3, as DNA: TGTGCCAGCAGTTTAGCGGGAGGGCCAGATACGCAGTATTTT. The V call is TRBV2, the J call TRBJ2-3; 11 nucleotides line up with TRBD2. The J segment lost 4 bases and the V segment lost 5 bases, leaving 2 bases of the junction unmatched. The germline CDR1 and CDR2 sequences are SNHLY and FYNNEI. The length of the CDR3 is 14 residues.

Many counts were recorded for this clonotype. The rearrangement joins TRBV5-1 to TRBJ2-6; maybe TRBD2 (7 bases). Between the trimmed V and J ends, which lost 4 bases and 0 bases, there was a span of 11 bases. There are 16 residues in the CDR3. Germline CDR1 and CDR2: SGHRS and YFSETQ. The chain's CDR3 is CASSPGGLSGANVLTF. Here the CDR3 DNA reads TGCGCCAGCAGCCCGGGGGGCCTCTCTGGGGCCAACGTCCTGACTTTC.

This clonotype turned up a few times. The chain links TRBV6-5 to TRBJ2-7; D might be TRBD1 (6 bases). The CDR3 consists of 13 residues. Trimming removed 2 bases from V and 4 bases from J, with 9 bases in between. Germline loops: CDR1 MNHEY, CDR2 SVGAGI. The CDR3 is CASSYGRGYEQYF. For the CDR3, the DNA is TGTGCCAGCAGTTACGGTAGGGGGTACGAGCAGTACTTC.

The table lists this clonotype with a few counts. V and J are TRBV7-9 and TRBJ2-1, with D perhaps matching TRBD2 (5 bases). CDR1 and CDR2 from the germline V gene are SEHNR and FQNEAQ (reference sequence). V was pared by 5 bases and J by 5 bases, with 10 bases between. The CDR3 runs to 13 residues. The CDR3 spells CASSLPADNEQFF. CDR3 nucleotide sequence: TGTGCCAGCAGCCTGCCAGCGGACAATGAGCAGTTCTTC.

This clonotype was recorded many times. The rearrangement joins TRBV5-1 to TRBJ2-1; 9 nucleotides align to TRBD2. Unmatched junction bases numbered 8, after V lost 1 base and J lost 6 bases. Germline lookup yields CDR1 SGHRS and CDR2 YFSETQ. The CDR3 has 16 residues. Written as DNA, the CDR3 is TGCGCCAGCAGCTTGATTCTTTCGACTAGCGGCAATGAGCAGTTCTTC. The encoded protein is CASSLILSTSGNEQFF.

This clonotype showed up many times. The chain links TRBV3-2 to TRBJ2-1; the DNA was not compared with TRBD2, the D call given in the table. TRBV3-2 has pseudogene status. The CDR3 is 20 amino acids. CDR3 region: CASSRGLAGGQRSSYNEQFF. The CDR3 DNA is TGTGCCAGCAGCCGGGGACTAGCGGGAGGTCAGAGAAGCTCCTACAATGAGCAGTTCTTC.

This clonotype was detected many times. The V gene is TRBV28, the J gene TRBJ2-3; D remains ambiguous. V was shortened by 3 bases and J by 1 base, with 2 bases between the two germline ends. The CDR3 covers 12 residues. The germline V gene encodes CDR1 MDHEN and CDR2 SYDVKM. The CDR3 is CASSFRTDTQYF. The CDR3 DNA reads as TGTGCCAGCAGTTTCCGCACAGATACGCAGTATTTT.

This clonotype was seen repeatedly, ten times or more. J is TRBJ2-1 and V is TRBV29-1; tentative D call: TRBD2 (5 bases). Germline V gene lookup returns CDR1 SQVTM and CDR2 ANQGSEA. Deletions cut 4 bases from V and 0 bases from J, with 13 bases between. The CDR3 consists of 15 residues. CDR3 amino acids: CSVVFGESSYNEQFF. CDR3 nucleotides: TGCAGCGTTGTATTCGGGGAGAGCTCCTACAATGAGCAGTTCTTC.

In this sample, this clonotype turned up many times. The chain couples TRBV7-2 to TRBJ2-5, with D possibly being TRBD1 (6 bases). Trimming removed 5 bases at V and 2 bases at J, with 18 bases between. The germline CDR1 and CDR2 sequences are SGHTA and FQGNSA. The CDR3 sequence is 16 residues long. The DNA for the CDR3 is TGTGCCAGCAGCCATTCCCCGGGACAAAGTCAAGAGACCCAGTACTTC. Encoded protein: CASSHSPGQSQETQYF.

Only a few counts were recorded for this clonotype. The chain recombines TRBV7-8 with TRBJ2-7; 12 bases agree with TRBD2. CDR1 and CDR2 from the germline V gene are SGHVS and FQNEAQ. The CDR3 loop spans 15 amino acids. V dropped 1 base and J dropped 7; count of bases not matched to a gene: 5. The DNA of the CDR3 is TGTGCCAGCAGCTTAGGGCTAGCGGGAGGGAGGGAGCAGTACTTC. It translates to CASSLGLAGGREQYF.

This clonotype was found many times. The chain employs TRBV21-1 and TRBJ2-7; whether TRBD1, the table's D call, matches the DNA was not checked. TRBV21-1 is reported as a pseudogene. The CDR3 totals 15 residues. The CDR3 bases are TGTGCCAGCAGCAAAAGGCAGGGGGATCCCTACGAGCAGTACTTC. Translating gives CASSKRQGDPYEQYF.

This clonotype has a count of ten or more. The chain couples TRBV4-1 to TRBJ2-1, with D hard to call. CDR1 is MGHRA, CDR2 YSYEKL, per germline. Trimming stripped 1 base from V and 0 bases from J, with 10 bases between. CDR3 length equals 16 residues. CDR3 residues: CASSQVGRSSYNEQFF. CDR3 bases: TGCGCCAGCAGCCAAGTCGGGCGCAGCTCCTACAATGAGCAGTTCTTC.

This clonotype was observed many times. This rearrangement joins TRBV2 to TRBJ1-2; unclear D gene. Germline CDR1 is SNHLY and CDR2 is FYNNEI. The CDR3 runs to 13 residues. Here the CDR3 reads CASKGSRLVGYTF. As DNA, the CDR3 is TGTGCGTCGAAGGGCAGCCGTCTGGTTGGCTACACCTTC. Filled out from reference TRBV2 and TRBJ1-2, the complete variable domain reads EPEVTQTPSHQVTQMGQEVILRCVPISNHLYFYWYRQILGQKVEFLVSFYNNEISEKSEIFDDQFSVERPDGSNFTLKIRSTKLEDSAMYFCASKGSRLVGYTFGSGTRLTVV.

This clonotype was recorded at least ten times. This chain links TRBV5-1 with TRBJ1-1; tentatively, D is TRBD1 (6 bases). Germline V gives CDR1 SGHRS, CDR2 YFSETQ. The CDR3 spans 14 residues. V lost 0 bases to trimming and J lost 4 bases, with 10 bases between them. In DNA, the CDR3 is TGCGCCAGCAGCTTGGACAGGGAGGGCACTGAAGCTTTCTTT. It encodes CASSLDREGTEAFF.

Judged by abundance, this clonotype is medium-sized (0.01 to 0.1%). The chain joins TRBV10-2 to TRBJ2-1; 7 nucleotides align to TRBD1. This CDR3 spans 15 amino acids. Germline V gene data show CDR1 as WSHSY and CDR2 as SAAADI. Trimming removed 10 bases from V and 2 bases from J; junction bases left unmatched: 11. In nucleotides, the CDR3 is TGCGCCATCCAAAGGGGGACAGTTGCCTACAATGAGCAGTTCTTC. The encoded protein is CAIQRGTVAYNEQFF.